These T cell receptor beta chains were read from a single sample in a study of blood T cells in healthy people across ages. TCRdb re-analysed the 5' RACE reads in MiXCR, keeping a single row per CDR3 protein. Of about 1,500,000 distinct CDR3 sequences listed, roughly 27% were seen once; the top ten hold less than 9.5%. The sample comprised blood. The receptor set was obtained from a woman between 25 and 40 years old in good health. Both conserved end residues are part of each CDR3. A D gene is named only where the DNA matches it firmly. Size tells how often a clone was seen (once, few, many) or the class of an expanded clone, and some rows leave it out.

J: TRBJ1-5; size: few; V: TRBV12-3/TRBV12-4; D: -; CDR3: CASPSGLPACVSNQPQHF; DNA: TGTGCCAGCCCCTCGGGACTCCCGGCTTGTGTGAGCAATCAGCCCCAGCATTTT
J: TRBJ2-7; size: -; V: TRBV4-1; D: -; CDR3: CASSHGGSNYEQYF; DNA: TGCGCCAGCAGCCATGGGGGTTCGAACTACGAGCAGTACTTC
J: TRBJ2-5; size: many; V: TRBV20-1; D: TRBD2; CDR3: CSAGRLAGDIETQYF; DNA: TGCAGTGCTGGCCGACTAGCGGGAGATATAGAGACCCAGTACTTC
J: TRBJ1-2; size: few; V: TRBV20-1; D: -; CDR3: CSARDSPKLSNYGYTF; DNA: TGCAGTGCTAGAGACAGCCCCAAGCTTTCTAACTATGGCTACACCTTC
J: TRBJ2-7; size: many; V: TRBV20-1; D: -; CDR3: CSATSSWGQGNRDEQYF; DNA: TGCAGTGCTACCTCAAGCTGGGGGCAGGGGAATAGAGACGAGCAGTACTTC
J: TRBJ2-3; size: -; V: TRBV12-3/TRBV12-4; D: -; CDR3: CASSLNREPDTQYF; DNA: TGTGCCAGCAGTTTGAACAGGGAGCCAGATACGCAGTATTTT
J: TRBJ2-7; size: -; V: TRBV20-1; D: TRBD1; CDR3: CSARAPGQGFVEQYF; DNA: TGCAGTGCTAGGGCCCCGGGACAGGGGTTCGTTGAGCAGTACTTC
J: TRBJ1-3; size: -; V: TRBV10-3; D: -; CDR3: CAISESDKDTIYF; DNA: TGTGCCATCAGTGAGAGCGATAAGGACACCATATATTTT
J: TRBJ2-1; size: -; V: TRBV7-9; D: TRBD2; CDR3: CASSLTAAGGEQFF; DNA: TGTGCCAGCAGTCTCACAGCGGCGGGGGGTGAGCAGTTCTTC
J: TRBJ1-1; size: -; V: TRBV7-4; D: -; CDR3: CASSLAGITGAFF; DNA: TGTGCCAGCAGCTTAGCGGGCATCACAGGAGCTTTCTTT
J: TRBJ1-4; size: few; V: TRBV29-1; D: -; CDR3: CSVEGAGGNEKLFF; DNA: TGCAGCGTTGAGGGTGCCGGGGGAAATGAAAAACTGTTTTTT
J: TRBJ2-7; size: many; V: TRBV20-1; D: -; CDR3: CSARDLQTAYF; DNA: TGCAGTGCTAGAGATCTCCAAACAGCGTACTTC
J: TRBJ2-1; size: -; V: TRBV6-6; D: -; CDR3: CASSPGAGVVNEQFF; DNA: TGTGCCAGCAGTCCAGGGGCAGGGGTGGTCAATGAGCAGTTCTTC
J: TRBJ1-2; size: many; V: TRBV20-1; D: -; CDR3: CSSVATAQSNYGYTF; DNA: TGCAGTTCCGTTGCCACGGCCCAATCTAACTATGGCTACACCTTC
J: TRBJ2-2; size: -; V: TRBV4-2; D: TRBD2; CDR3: CASSLSGLADTGELFF; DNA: TGTGCCAGCAGCCTATCGGGACTAGCAGACACCGGGGAGCTGTTTTTT
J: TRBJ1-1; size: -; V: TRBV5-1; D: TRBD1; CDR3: CASSSSGTGRPEAFF; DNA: TGCGCCAGCAGCTCATCCGGGACAGGGCGACCTGAAGCTTTCTTT
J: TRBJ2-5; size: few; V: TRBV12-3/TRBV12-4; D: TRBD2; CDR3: CAGTGVRERVETQYF; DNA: TGTGCCGGCACGGGGGTGCGGGAGCGAGTAGAGACCCAGTACTTC
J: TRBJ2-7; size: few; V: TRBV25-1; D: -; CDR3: CARPEGSYEQYF; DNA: TGTGCCAGGCCGGAGGGGTCCTACGAGCAGTACTTC
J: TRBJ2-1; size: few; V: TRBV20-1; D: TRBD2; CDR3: CSAIRSSGAYNEQFF; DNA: TGCAGTGCTATAAGATCTAGCGGGGCCTACAATGAGCAGTTCTTC
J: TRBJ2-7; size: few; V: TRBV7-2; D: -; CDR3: CASSEDREGQYF; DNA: TGTGCCAGCAGCGAGGACAGGGAGGGGCAGTACTTC
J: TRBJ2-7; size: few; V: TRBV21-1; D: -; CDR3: CASSKYIGSGSYEQYF; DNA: TGTGCCAGCAGCAAATACATAGGGAGCGGGTCCTACGAGCAGTACTTC
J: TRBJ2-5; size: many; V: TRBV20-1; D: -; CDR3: CSARAAGQETQYF; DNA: TGCAGTGCTAGGGCTGCAGGCCAAGAGACCCAGTACTTC
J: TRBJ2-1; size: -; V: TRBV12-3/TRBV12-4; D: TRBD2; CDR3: CASSLAQQAGRTNEQFF; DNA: TGTGCCAGCAGTTTAGCGCAGCAAGCGGGGAGAACCAATGAGCAGTTCTTC
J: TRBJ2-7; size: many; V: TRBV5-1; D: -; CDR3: CASSLEAGPTYEQYF; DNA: TGCGCCAGCAGCTTGGAAGCAGGGCCTACCTACGAGCAGTACTTC
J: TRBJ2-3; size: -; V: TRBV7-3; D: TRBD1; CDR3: CASSLTGHSDTQYF; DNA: TGTGCCAGCAGCTTGACAGGGCACTCAGATACGCAGTATTTT
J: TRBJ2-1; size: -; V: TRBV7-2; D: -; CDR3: CASSLGQIGFSEQFF; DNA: TGTGCCAGCAGCTTGGGGCAGATCGGTTTTAGTGAGCAGTTCTTC
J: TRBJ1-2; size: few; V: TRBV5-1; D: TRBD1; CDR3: CASSSGTGMGYGYTF; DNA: TGCGCCAGCAGCTCTGGGACAGGGATGGGCTATGGCTACACCTTC
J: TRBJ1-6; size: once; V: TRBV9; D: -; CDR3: CASSVDEGWGTLLHF; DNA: TGTGCCAGCAGCGTAGACGAGGGGTGGGGGACGCTCCTCCACTTT
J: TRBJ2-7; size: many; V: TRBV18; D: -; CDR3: CASSPQLSEQYF; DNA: TGTGCCAGCTCACCACAACTCTCCGAGCAGTACTTC
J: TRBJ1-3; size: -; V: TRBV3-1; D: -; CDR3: CASSQGAGGAVNTIYF; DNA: TGTGCCAGCAGCCAAGGTGCCGGGGGGGCGGTAAACACCATATATTTT
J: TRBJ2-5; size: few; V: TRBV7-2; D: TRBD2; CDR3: CASSLRTSGTLQETQYF; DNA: TGTGCCAGCAGCTTGAGGACTAGCGGGACTCTCCAAGAGACCCAGTACTTC
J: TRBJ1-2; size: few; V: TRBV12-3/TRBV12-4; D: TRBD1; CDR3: CASSLVSGTAYGYTF; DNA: TGTGCCAGCAGTTTAGTTTCCGGGACAGCCTATGGCTACACCTTC
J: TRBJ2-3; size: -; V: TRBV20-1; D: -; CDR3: CSAPLTDPRDTQYF; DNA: TGCAGTGCTCCGCTAACAGACCCGCGAGATACGCAGTATTTT
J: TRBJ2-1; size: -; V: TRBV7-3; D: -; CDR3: CASSSINGYEQFF; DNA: TGTGCCAGCAGCTCCATTAACGGCTACGAGCAGTTCTTC
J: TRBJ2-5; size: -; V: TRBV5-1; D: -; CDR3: CASNGDFDSRKETQYF; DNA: TGCGCCAGCAACGGAGATTTCGACTCTCGCAAAGAGACCCAGTACTTC
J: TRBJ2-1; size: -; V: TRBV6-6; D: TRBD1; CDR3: CASWTGTGYNEQFF; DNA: TGTGCCAGCTGGACCGGGACAGGGTACAATGAGCAGTTCTTC
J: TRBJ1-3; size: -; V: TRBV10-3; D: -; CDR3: CAISDGGQRKSGNTIYF; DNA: TGTGCCATCAGTGACGGGGGGCAGAGGAAATCCGGAAACACCATATATTTT
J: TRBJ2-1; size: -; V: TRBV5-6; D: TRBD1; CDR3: CASSMYRGRNEQFF; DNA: TGTGCCAGCAGCATGTACAGGGGGCGAAATGAGCAGTTCTTC
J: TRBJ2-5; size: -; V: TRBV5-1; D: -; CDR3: CASSLAGVHSETQYF; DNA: TGCGCCAGCAGCTTGGCCGGGGTCCATTCGGAGACCCAGTACTTC
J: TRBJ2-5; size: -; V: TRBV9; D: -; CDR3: CASSDPTGQETQYF; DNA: TGTGCCAGCAGCGACCCGACAGGCCAAGAGACCCAGTACTTC
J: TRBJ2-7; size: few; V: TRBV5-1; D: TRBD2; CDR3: CASSLGLAVAYEQYF; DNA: TGCGCCAGCAGCTTGGGACTAGCGGTAGCCTACGAGCAGTACTTC
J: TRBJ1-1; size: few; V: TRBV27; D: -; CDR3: CASSFKSGGLMNTEAFF; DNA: TGTGCCAGCAGTTTTAAATCAGGCGGTCTAATGAACACTGAAGCTTTCTTT